What follows are 5 T cell receptor beta chains derived from one specimen sequenced in a study of T cells in women clearing cervical HPV infection. Clones were sequenced by immunoSEQ multiplex PCR, and TCRdb holds only the in-frame ones, with some missing. The sample includes 20,000 to 25,000 clones. The material sequenced was blood buffy coat. These receptors came from a woman aged 18-70 years with a cervical HPV16 infection that either progressed to CIN3+ or cleared (not recorded which).

As for this clone: The read terminates 3 residues ahead of where the CDR3 ends, so the germline J gene completes it. The rearrangement uses TRBV18 and TRBJ1-4, with 8 positions matching TRBD1. The CDR3 runs 15 residues. Germline assignment: CDR1 KGHSH and CDR2 LQKENI. The ends lost 3 bases at V and 8 bases at J; junction bases unmatched: 8. Incomplete CDR3 DNA: TGTGCCAGCTCACCTTTACCCGGGACAGGAGAAAAA. Translating it yields CASSPLPGTGEK. The CDR3 reads in full as CASSPLPGTGEKLFF.

With regard to this clone: The CDR3 extends 3 residues past the end of the read, so its final part is completed from the germline J gene. This chain uses TRBV12-5 with TRBJ2-3, with 8 bases fitting TRBD2. CDR1 LGHNT and CDR2 FRNRAP come from the germline V gene. This CDR3 comprises 16 residues. The V gene end was trimmed by 1 base and the J gene end by 3 bases; junction bases not matched to a gene: 6. CDR3: CASGLDSGSFTDTQYF. The part of the CDR3 DNA that was read is TGTGCTAGTGGTTTGGACAGCGGGAGTTTTACAGATACG.

For this clone: Sequencing ends 3 residues short of the CDR3 end; the germline J gene provides the rest. The rearrangement joins TRBV7-2 to TRBJ2-2; the match to TRBD2 covers 8 bases. Looked up from germline, CDR1 is SGHTA and CDR2 is FQGNSA. The trim removed 5 bases at V and 6 bases at J, leaving 5 bases unmatched. This CDR3 is built from 14 residues. The sequenced part of the CDR3 DNA is TGTGCCAGCAGCGCACGGCGGGGGGCCGGGGAG. Translating gives CASSARRGAGE. The full CDR3 is CASSARRGAGELFF. Complete variable domain (other parts from reference TRBV7-2 and TRBJ2-2): GAGVSQSPSNKVTEKGKDVELRCDPISGHTALYWYRQSLGQGLEFLIYFQGNSAPDKSGLPSDRFSAERTGGSVSTLTIQRTQQEDSAVYLCASSARRGAGELFFGEGSRLTVL.

Concerning this clone itself: The CDR3 end lies 3 residues beyond the end of the read and is filled in from the germline J gene. The chain has TRBV7-2 and TRBJ2-2; 8 positions match TRBD1. The CDR3 loop spans 15 amino acids. J gave up 5 bases and V 6 bases, and 8 bases lay outside the gene matches. Germline V gene data show CDR1 as SGHTA and CDR2 as FQGNSA. CDR3 DNA, as far as it was read: TGTGCCAGCAGACGGACAGGGTCGTCAACCGGGGAG. Protein: CASRRTGSSTGE. The whole CDR3 is CASRRTGSSTGELFF.

Turning to this clone: The CDR3 goes on 3 residues after the read ends, and that part is filled in from the germline J gene. The V and J genes are TRBV7-3 and TRBJ2-2; 8 nucleotides align to TRBD2. J was trimmed by 5 bases and V by 1 base; bases with no gene match: 6. Per the germline V gene, CDR1 is SGHTA and CDR2 is FQGTGA. The CDR3 has 16 residues. The sequenced CDR3 bases are TGTGCCAGCAGCTTAAACCGAGCGGGGGATACCGGGGAG. It specifies CASSLNRAGDTGE. The entire CDR3 protein reads CASSLNRAGDTGELFF.